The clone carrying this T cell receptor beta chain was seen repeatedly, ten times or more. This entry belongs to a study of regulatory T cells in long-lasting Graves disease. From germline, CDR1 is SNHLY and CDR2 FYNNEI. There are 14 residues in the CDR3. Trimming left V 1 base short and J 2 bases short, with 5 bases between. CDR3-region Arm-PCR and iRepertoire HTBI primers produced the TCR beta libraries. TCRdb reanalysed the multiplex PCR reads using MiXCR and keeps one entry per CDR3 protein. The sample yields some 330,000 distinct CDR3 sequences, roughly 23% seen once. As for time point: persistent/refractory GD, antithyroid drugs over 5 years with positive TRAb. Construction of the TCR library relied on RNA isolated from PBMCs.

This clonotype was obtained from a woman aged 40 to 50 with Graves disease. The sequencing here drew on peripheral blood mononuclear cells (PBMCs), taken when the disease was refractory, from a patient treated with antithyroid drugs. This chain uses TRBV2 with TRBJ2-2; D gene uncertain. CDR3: CASSEDPNTGELFF. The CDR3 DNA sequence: TGTGCCAGCAGTGAAGACCCAAACACCGGGGAGCTGTTTTTT.